This T cell receptor beta chain was sequenced in a study of blood T cell repertoires in COVID-19. Original methodology: Nucleated cell counts were estimated from reference gene primer amplification. Clones were sequenced by immunoSEQ multiplex PCR, and TCRdb holds only the in-frame ones, with some missing. That table is the source of V, J and clone size, and D and trimming were worked out from the DNA. The sample comprises 80,000 to 100,000 clones, around 86% of which are singletons, and about 9.3% rests with the top ten. This CDR3 spans 15 amino acids. Germline assignment: CDR1 SGHRS and CDR2 YFSETQ. Trimming took 0 bases from V and 0 from J, leaving 9 bases between them. This clone was found a few times.

The receptor was derived from a man between 50 and 59 years old with acute or convalescent COVID-19. The material sequenced was peripheral blood. The V and J genes are TRBV5-1 and TRBJ1-1, with D maybe TRBD1 (5 bases). CDR3 sequence (DNA): TGCGCCAGCAGCTTGGCCGGAGGGGTGAACACTGAAGCTTTCTTT. Translating gives CASSLAGGVNTEAFF. Full variable domain (missing parts from reference TRBV5-1 and TRBJ1-1): KAGVTQTPRYLIKTRGQQVTLSCSPISGHRSVSWYQQTPGQGLQFLFEYFSETQRNKGNFPGRFSGRQFSNSRSEMNVSTLELGDSALYLCASSLAGGVNTEAFFGQGTRLTVV.